The clone carrying this TCR beta chain showed up many times. Its antigen is unknown. The sample comes from a study of beta chain features in type 1 diabetes. Every donor had blood drawn once into heparin, approximately 120 mL on average. CD45RO/CCR7/CD25/CD127/CD95/CD27 separated CD4+ naive, central memory, regulatory and stem cell-like memory cells by sorting. Purity exceeding 95% was reached by all sorted populations. What was sequenced were expressed TCRB transcripts, since all of the isolated RNA had been reverse transcribed. The repertoire was sequenced with immunoSEQ multiplex PCR; TCRdb's copy has only in-frame clones and lacks some. The repertoire holds approximately 170,000 clones, with about 7.8% as singletons. Study-wide results and caveats: Within each of all four CD4+ subsets, Type 1 diabetes patients had TCRB CDR3s that were moderately but significantly shorter.

CDR3 size: 17 residues. J lost 7 bases, V lost 4 bases, and 15 bases had no gene match. The germline V gene encodes CDR1 LGHNA and CDR2 YSLEER. The sample comprised central memory CD4+ T cells from blood. J is TRBJ2-2 and V is TRBV4-3; TRBD2 agrees at 7 bases. The sequence was obtained from a woman in her thirties or forties with type 1 diabetes. The CDR3 DNA reads TGCGCCAGCAGCCCCGACGGGCTAGCGGCGTGGGGCGGGGAGCTGTTTTTT. Its protein is CASSPDGLAAWGGELFF.